Reported below is one T cell receptor (beta chain). This CDR3 comprises 14 residues. V lost 3 bases and J lost 6, with 11 bases in between. Germline values: CDR1 KGHDR, CDR2 SFDVKD. Sequencing was performed with immunoSEQ multiplex PCR; in TCRdb, only in-frame clones are kept and a portion is missing. The sample records a few hundred thousand clones, 87% being singletons. This sample was taken from a study of blood T cell repertoires in COVID-19. Study overall: Material from acute and convalescent COVID-19 was sourced from the United States, Italy and Spain. Nucleic acid was either cDNA or gDNA, and it came from T cells, B-cell-depleted T cells, or PBMCs.

V usage is TRBV24-1 and J usage is TRBJ1-5; D gene ambiguous. Material: peripheral blood. The sequence was collected from a woman aged 45 to 65 with acute or convalescent COVID-19. For the CDR3, the DNA is TGTGCCACCAGTGATCCGCATATGAGTCAGCCCCAGCATTTT. It encodes CATSDPHMSQPQHF.